This T cell receptor (beta chain) was recorded in a study of T cells in localized non-small cell lung cancer. Findings and limits, study-wide: Measurement of T cell clonality placed uninvolved adjacent lung highest, above the level in tumor. Heterogeneity stays possible, as sequencing covered only one tumor region.

The CDR3 consists of 13 residues. V dropped 2 bases and J dropped 3 bases, with 8 bases sitting between them. Germline CDR1 and CDR2: SGHVS and FQNEAQ. For this clone: Antigen specificity is unknown.

The method was immunoSEQ multiplex PCR; TCRdb's version includes in-frame clones alone and lacks a portion of them. Of tens of thousands of clones in the sample, 80% to 90% were seen once. This clonotype originated in a female donor older than 55 with stage I lung adenocarcinoma. The material sequenced was peripheral blood, taken before any cancer treatment. The chain carries TRBV7-8 and TRBJ2-7; weak D call: TRBD1 (6 bases). The CDR3 bases are TGTGCCAGCAGCTTAACAGGGTACTACGAGCAGTACTTC. Its translation: CASSLTGYYEQYF.